The source of this T cell receptor (beta chain) is a study of identifying expanded T cells in peripheral blood. Generated by immunoSEQ multiplex PCR, the TCRdb table keeps only in-frame clones and is missing some. This table has approximately 91,000 clones, around 88% appearing once. CDR1 is LNHNV, CDR2 YYDKDF, per germline (reference sequence). After removal of 5 bases from V and 5 bases from J, the junction contained 6 bases not matched to a gene. This CDR3 is built from 15 residues. The source material was blood. The TCR sequence derives from a person aged 18 to 75 in good health. The chain couples TRBV15 to TRBJ2-7; 13 bases map to TRBD2. As DNA, the CDR3 is TGTGCCACCAGCGTTTACGGGACTAGCGGGGACGAGCAGTACTTC. It is translated as CATSVYGTSGDEQYF.